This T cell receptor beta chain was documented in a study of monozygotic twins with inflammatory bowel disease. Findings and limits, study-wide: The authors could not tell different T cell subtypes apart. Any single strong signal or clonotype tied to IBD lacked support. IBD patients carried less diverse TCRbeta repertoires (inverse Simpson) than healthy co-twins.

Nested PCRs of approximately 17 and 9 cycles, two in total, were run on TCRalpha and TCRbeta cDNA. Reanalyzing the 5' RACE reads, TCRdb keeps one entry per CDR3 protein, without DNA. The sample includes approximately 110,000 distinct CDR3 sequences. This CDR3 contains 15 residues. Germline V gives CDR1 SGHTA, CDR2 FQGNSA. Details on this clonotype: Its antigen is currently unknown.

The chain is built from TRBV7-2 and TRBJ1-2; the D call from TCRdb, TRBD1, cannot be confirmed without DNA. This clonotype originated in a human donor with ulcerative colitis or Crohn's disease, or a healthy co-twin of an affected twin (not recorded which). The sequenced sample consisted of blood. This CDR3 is CASSPRTVSARGYTF. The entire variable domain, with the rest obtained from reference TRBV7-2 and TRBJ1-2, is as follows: GAGVSQSPSNKVTEKGKDVELRCDPISGHTALYWYRQSLGQGLEFLIYFQGNSAPDKSGLPSDRFSAERTGGSVSTLTIQRTQQEDSAVYLCASSPRTVSARGYTFGSGTRLTVV.